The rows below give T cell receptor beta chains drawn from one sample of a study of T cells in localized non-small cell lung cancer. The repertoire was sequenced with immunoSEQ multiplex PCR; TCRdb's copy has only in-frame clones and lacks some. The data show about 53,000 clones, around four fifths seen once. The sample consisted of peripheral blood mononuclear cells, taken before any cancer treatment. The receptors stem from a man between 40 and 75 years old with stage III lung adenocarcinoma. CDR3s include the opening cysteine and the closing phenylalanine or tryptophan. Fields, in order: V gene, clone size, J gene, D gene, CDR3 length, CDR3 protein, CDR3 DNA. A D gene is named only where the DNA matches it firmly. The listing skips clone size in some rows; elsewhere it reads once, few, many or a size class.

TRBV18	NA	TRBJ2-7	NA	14	CASSKGDPGDEQYF	TGTGCCAGCTCCAAAGGGGACCCGGGCGACGAGCAGTACTTC
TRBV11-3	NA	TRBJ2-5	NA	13	CASSLGLQETQYF	TGTGCCAGCAGCTTAGGACTACAAGAGACCCAGTACTTC
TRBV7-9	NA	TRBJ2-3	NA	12	CATQTGTDTQYF	TGTGCCACCCAAACAGGCACAGATACGCAGTATTTT
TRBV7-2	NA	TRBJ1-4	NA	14	CASSAGRGREKLFF	TGTGCCAGCAGCGCTGGCAGGGGCCGTGAAAAACTGTTTTTT
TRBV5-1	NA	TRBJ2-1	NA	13	CASSPETGPKQFF	TGCGCCAGCAGCCCGGAGACGGGACCGAAGCAGTTCTTC
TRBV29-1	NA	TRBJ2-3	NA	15	CSARGTFASTDTQYF	TGCAGCGCTAGGGGGACTTTCGCTAGCACAGATACGCAGTATTTT
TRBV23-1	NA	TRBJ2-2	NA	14	CASRRVVQTGELFF	TGCGCCAGCAGACGGGTAGTTCAAACCGGGGAGCTGTTTTTT
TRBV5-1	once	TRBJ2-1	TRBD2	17	CASSLAGASGGYNEQFF	TGCGCCAGCAGCTTGGCCGGGGCTAGCGGGGGGTACAATGAGCAGTTCTTC
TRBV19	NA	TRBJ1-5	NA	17	CASSIDDSYYSNQPQHF	TGTGCCAGTAGTATAGACGACAGTTATTATAGCAATCAGCCCCAGCATTTT
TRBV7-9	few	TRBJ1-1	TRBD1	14	CASSRQGGNTEAFF	TGTGCCAGCAGTCGACAGGGAGGGAACACTGAAGCTTTCTTT
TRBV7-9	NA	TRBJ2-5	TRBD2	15	CASSRGEGSQETQYF	TGTGCCAGCAGCCGGGGGGAGGGATCCCAAGAGACCCAGTACTTC
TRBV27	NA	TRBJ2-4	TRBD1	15	CASSLVAGGMNIQYF	TGTGCCAGCAGTTTAGTGGCAGGGGGCATGAACATTCAGTACTTC
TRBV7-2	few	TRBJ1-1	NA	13	CASSLTVNTEAFF	TGTGCCAGCAGCTTAACTGTGAACACTGAAGCTTTCTTT
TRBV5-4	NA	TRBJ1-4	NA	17	CASSLKNSGGLDEKLFF	TGTGCCAGCAGCCTGAAAAATTCCGGGGGGCTGGATGAAAAACTGTTTTTT
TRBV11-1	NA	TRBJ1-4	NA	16	CASSLSRDRVYEKLFF	TGTGCCAGCAGCCTAAGTCGGGACCGTGTTTATGAAAAACTGTTTTTT
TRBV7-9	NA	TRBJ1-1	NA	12	CASSLEDSEAFF	TGTGCCAGCAGCTTAGAGGACAGTGAAGCTTTCTTT
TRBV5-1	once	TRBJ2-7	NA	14	CASSSGTVTYEQYF	TGCGCCAGCAGCTCCGGGACGGTGACCTACGAGCAGTACTTC
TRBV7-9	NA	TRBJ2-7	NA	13	CASSLDSTYEQYF	TGTGCCAGCAGCTTAGACAGTACCTACGAGCAGTACTTC
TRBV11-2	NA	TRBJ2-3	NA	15	CASSASALGEDTQYF	TGTGCCAGCAGCGCTAGCGCCCTGGGAGAAGATACGCAGTATTTT
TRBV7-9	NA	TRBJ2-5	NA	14	CASSPLGAQETQYF	TGTGCCAGCAGCCCCCTCGGGGCGCAAGAGACCCAGTACTTC
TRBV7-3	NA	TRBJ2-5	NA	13	CASSFGFQETQYF	TGTGCCAGCAGCTTCGGGTTTCAAGAGACCCAGTACTTC
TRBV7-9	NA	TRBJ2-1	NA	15	CASSAGLSSYNEQFF	TGTGCCAGCAGCGCGGGACTGAGCTCCTACAATGAGCAGTTCTTC
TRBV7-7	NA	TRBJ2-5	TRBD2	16	CASSWRADPRGETQYF	TGTGCCAGCAGCTGGAGGGCGGACCCGCGGGGGGAGACCCAGTACTTC
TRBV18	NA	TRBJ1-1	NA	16	CASSPSLGGRSTEAFF	TGTGCCAGCTCACCGAGTTTAGGGGGAAGGAGCACTGAAGCTTTCTTT
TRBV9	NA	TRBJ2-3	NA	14	CASSVGSSTDTQYF	TGTGCCAGCAGCGTAGGGTCTAGCACAGATACGCAGTATTTT
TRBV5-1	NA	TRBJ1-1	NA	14	CASSLAPGVDEAFF	TGCGCCAGCAGCTTGGCCCCAGGGGTGGATGAAGCTTTCTTT
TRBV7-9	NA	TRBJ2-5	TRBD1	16	CASSPHHRTGRETQYF	TGTGCCAGCAGCCCCCACCACCGGACAGGGAGAGAGACCCAGTACTTC
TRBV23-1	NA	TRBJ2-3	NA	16	CASSQSTDSGTDTQYF	TGCGCCAGCAGTCAATCCACGGACTCCGGCACAGATACGCAGTATTTT
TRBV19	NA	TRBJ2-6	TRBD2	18	CASSGGGLGYSGANVLTF	TGTGCCAGTAGTGGTGGAGGACTAGGGTACTCTGGGGCCAACGTCCTGACTTTC
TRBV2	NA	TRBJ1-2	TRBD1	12	CATPTGGDGYTF	TGTGCCACACCGACAGGGGGCGACGGCTACACCTTC
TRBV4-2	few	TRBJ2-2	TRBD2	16	CASSSPAGGDTGELFF	TGTGCCAGCAGCTCCCCGGCGGGGGGGGACACCGGGGAGCTGTTTTTT
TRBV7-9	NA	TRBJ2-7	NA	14	CASSDEPHSYEQYF	TGTGCCAGCAGCGATGAACCCCACAGCTACGAGCAGTACTTC
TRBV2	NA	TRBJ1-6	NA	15	CASSGGDVYNSPLHF	TGTGCCAGCAGCGGAGGGGACGTCTATAATTCACCCCTCCACTTT
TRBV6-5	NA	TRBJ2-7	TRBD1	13	CATTGTGLNEQYF	TGTGCCACTACCGGGACAGGGCTAAACGAGCAGTACTTC
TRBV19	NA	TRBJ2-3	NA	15	CASSIRSGSKDTQYF	TGTGCCAGTAGTATCCGATCCGGGAGTAAAGATACGCAGTATTTT
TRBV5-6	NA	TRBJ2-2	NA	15	CASSPNLQGNGELFF	TGTGCCAGCAGCCCCAACCTCCAAGGGAACGGGGAGCTGTTTTTT
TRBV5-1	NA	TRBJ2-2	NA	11	CASSSTGELFF	TGCGCCAGCAGTTCAACCGGGGAGCTGTTTTTT
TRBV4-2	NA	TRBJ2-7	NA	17	CASSQDSGADPSYEQYF	TGTGCCAGCAGCCAAGATAGTGGGGCCGATCCTTCCTACGAGCAGTACTTC
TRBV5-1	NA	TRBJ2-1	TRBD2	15	CASSFGSGRAREQFF	TGCGCCAGCAGCTTCGGTAGCGGGAGGGCCCGAGAGCAGTTCTTC
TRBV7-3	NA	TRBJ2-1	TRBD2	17	CASSPTGSGGAGGEQFF	TGTGCCAGCAGCCCCACCGGCAGCGGGGGGGCCGGTGGTGAGCAGTTCTTC
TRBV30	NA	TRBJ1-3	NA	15	CAWSVTMEIGNTIYF	TGTGCCTGGAGTGTAACCATGGAAATAGGAAACACCATATATTTT
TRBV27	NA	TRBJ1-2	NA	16	CASSLSEEATFYGYTF	TGTGCCAGCAGTTTATCAGAAGAGGCAACCTTCTATGGCTACACCTTC
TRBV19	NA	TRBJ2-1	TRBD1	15	CASSTQGGDYNEQFF	TGTGCCAGTAGTACACAGGGGGGAGATTACAATGAGCAGTTCTTC
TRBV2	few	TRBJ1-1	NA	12	CASRAPNTEAFF	TGTGCCAGCCGAGCGCCGAACACTGAAGCTTTCTTT
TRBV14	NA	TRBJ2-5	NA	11	CASSQAETQYF	TGTGCCAGCAGCCAAGCGGAGACCCAGTACTTC
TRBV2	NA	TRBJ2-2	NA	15	CASSEAGHLTGELFF	TGTGCCAGCAGTGAAGCGGGACATCTCACCGGGGAGCTGTTTTTT
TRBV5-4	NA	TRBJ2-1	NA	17	CASSKTVGKASGNEQFF	TGTGCCAGCAGCAAAACGGTCGGAAAGGCCTCTGGGAATGAGCAGTTCTTC
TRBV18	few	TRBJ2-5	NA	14	CASSPSTTLETQYF	TGTGCCAGCTCACCATCGACCACTTTAGAGACCCAGTACTTC
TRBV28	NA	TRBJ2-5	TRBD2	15	CASSSLAGLQETQYF	TGTGCCAGCAGTTCTCTAGCGGGGCTCCAAGAGACCCAGTACTTC
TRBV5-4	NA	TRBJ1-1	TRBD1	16	CASSSGQGVENTEAFF	TGTGCCAGCAGCTCTGGACAGGGAGTTGAGAACACTGAAGCTTTCTTT
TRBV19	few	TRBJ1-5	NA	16	CASSITQTTTPRPQHF	TGTGCCAGTAGTATAACCCAAACTACGACACCGCGGCCCCAGCATTTT
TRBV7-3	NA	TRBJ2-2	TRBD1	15	CASSSQGARTGELFF	TGTGCCAGCAGCTCACAGGGGGCGCGCACCGGGGAGCTGTTTTTT
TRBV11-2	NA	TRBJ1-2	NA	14	CASSLLGPTEGYTF	TGTGCCAGCAGCCTCCTGGGACCGACGGAGGGCTACACCTTC
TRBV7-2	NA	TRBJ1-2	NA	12	CASTLVGKGYTF	TGTGCCAGCACCCTTGTCGGGAAGGGCTACACCTTC
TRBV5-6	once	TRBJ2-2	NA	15	CASSLGGVNTGELFF	TGTGCCAGCAGCTTGGGAGGGGTCAACACCGGGGAGCTGTTTTTT
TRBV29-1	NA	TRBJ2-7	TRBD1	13	CSVGRTGGGEQYF	TGCAGCGTTGGAAGGACAGGGGGTGGCGAGCAGTACTTC
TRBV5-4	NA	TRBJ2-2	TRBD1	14	CASTQGAQSGELFF	TGTGCCAGCACCCAGGGGGCGCAGTCCGGGGAGCTGTTTTTT
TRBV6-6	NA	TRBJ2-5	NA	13	CASSGGGEETQYF	TGTGCCAGCAGTGGGGGCGGGGAAGAGACCCAGTACTTC
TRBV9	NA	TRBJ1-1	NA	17	CASSVILRADRTTEAFF	TGTGCCAGCAGCGTCATTCTAAGGGCGGACAGAACCACTGAAGCTTTCTTT